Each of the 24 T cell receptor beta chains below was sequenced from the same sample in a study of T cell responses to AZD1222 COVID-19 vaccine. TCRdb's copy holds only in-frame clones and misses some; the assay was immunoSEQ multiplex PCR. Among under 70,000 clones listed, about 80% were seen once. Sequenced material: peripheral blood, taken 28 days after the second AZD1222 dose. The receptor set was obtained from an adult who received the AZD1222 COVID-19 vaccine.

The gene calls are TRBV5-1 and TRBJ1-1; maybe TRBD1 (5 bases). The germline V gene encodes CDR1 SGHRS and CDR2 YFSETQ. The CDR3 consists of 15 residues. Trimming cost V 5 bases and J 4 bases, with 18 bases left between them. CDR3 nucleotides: TGCGCCAGCAGATGGGGACCCACTGGGGCCACTGAAGCTTTCTTT. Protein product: CASRWGPTGATEAFF. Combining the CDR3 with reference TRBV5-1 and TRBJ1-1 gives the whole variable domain KAGVTQTPRYLIKTRGQQVTLSCSPISGHRSVSWYQQTPGQGLQFLFEYFSETQRNKGNFPGRFSGRQFSNSRSEMNVSTLELGDSALYLCASRWGPTGATEAFFGQGTRLTVV.

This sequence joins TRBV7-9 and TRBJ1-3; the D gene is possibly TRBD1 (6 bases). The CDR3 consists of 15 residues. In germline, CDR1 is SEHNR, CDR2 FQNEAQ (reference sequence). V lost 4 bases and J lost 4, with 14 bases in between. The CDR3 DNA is TGTGCCAGCAGCTGGACAGCTCTCTCCGGAAACACCATATATTTT. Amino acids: CASSWTALSGNTIYF.

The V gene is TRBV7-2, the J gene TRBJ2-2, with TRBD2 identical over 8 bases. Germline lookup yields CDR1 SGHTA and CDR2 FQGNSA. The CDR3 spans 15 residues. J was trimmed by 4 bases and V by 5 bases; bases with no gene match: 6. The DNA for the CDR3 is TGTGCCAGCAGCCCCGGGGGGGGGCTCACCGGGGAGCTGTTTTTT. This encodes CASSPGGGLTGELFF.

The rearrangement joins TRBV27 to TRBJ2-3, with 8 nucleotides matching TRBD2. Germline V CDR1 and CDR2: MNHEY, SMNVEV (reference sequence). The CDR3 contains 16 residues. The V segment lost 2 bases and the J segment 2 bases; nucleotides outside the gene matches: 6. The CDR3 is CASSLRFSGTTDTQYF. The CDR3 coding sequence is TGTGCCAGCAGTTTAAGGTTTAGCGGGACCACAGATACGCAGTATTTT.

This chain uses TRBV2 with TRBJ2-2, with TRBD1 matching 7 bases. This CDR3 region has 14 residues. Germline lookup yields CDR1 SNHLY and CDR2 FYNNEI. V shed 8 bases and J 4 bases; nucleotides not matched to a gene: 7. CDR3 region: CASGVTGFTGELFF. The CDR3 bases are TGTGCCAGCGGGGTGACAGGGTTCACCGGGGAGCTGTTTTTT.

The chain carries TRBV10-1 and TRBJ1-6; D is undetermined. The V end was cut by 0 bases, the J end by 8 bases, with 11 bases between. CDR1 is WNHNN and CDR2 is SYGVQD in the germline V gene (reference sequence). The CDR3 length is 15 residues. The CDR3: CASSESLGLDSPLHF. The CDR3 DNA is TGCGCCAGCAGTGAGTCGTTAGGGTTGGATTCACCCCTCCACTTT.

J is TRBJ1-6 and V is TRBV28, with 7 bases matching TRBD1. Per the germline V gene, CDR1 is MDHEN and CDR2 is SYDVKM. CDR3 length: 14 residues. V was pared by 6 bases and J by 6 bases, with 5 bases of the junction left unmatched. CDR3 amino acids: CASRGGQLNSPLHF. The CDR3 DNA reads TGTGCCAGCAGGGGGGGACAGCTTAATTCACCCCTCCACTTT.

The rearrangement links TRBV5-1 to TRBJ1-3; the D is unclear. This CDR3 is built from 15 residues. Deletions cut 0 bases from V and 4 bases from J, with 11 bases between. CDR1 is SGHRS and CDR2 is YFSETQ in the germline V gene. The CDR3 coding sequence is TGCGCCAGCAGCTTGGGGCCCTCTGGAGGAAACACCATATATTTT. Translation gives CASSLGPSGGNTIYF.

The CDR3 loop reads CASSLGRNTGELFF. The CDR3 DNA reads as TGTGCCAGCAGCTTAGGCCGGAACACCGGGGAGCTGTTTTTT. The V gene is TRBV7-2, the J gene TRBJ2-2; D remains ambiguous. The germline gives CDR1 SGHTA, CDR2 FQGNSA. The CDR3 is 14 residues long. V lost 1 base and J 1 base, leaving 4 bases between the germline ends.

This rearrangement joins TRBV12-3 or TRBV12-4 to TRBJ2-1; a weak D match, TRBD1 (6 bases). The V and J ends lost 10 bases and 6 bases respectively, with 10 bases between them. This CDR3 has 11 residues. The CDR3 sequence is CATRGGNEQFF. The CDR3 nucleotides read TGTGCCACTCGAGGGGGCAATGAGCAGTTCTTC.

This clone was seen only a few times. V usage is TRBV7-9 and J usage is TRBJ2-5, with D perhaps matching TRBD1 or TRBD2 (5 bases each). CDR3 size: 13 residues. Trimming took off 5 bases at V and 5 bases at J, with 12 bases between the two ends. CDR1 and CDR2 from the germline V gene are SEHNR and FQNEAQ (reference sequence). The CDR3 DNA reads TGTGCCAGCAGCCACGGGACCCGGGAGACCCAGTACTTC. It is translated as CASSHGTRETQYF.

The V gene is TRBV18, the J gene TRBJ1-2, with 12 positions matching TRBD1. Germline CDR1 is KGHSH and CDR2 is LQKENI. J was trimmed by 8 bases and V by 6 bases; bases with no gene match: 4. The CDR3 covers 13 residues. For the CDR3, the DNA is TGTGCCAGCTCCCCCGGGACAGGGGGCGGCTACACCTTC. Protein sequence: CASSPGTGGGYTF. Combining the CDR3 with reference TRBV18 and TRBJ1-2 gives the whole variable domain NAGVMQNPRHLVRRRGQEARLRCSPMKGHSHVYWYRQLPEEGLKFMVYLQKENIIDESGMPKERFSAEFPKEGPSILRIQQVVRGDSAAYFCASSPGTGGGYTFGSGTRLTVV.

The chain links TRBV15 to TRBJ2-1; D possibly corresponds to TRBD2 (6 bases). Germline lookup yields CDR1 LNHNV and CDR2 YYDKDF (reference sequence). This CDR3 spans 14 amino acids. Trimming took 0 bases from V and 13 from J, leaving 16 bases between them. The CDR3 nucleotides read TGTGCCACCAGCAGAGACCAGGCAGCGGGCAACCAGTTCTTC. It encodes CATSRDQAAGNQFF.

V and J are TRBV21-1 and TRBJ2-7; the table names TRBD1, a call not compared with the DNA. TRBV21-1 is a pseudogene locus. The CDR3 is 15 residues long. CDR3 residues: CASSTSRDKAYEQYV. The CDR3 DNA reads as TGTGCCAGCAGCACATCACGGGACAAAGCCTACGAGCAGTACGTC.

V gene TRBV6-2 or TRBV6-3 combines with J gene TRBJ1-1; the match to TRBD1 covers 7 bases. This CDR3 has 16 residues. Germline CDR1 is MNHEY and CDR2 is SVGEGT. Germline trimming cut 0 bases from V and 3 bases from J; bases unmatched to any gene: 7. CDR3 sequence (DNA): TGTGCCAGCAGTTACTCAACAGGGGTCCAAGACACTGAAGCTTTCTTT. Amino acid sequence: CASSYSTGVQDTEAFF.

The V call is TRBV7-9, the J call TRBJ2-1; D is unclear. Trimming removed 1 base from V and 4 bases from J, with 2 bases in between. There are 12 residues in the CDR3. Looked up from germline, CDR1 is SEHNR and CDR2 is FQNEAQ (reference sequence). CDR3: CASSLDYNEQFF. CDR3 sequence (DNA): TGTGCCAGCAGCTTAGATTACAATGAGCAGTTCTTC.

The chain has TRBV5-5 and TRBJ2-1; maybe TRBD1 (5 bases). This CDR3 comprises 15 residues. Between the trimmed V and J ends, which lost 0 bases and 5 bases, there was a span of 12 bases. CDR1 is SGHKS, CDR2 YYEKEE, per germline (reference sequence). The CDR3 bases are TGTGCCAGCAGCTTGGTACCACAGGCGGACAATGAGCAGTTCTTC. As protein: CASSLVPQADNEQFF.

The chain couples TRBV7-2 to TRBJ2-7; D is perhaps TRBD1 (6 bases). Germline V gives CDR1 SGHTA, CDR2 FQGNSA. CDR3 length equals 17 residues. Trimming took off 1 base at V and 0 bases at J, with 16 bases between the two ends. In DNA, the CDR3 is TGTGCCAGCAGCTTAGGAAGGACAGTCGGGCACTCCTACGAGCAGTACTTC. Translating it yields CASSLGRTVGHSYEQYF.

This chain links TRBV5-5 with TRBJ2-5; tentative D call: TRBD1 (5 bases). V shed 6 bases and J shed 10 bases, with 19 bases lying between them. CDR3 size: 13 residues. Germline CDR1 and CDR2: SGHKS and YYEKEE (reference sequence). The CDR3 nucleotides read TGTGCCAGCACCAGGACCAGGGTAAGTGTCCAGTACTTC. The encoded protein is CASTRTRVSVQYF.

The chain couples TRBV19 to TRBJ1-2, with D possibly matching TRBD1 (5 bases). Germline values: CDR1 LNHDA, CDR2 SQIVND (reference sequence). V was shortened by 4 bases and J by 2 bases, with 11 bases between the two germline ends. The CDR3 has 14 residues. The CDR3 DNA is TGTGCCAGTAGTAAAGGACACGGCAACTATGGCTACACCTTC. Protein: CASSKGHGNYGYTF.

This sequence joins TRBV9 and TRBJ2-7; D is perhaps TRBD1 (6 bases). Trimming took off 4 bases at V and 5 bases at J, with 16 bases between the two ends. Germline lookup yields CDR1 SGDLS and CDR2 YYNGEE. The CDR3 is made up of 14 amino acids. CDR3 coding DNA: TGTGCCAGCAGCAAAGGACAACAGGGCCACGAGCAGTACTTC. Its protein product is CASSKGQQGHEQYF.

The CDR3 loop is CASSFGSGNQPQHF. DNA for the CDR3: TGTGCCAGCAGTTTTGGATCGGGCAATCAGCCCCAGCATTTT. This chain links TRBV28 with TRBJ1-5, with D unclear. V lost 3 bases, J lost 2 bases, and 8 bases lay in between. Germline V gene lookup returns CDR1 MDHEN and CDR2 SYDVKM. The CDR3 spans 14 residues.

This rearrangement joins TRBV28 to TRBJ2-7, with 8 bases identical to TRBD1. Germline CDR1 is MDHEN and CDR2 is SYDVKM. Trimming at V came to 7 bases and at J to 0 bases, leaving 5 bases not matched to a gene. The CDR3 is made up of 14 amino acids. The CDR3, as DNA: TGTGCCAGCAACGGACAGGGAAGCTCCTACGAGCAGTACGTC. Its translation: CASNGQGSSYEQYV.

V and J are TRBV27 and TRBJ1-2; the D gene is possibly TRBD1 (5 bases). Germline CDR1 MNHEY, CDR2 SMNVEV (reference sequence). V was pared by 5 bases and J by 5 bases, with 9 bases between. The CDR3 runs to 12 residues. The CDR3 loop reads CASSNRQYGYTF. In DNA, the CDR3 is TGTGCCAGCAGTAACCGACAGTATGGCTACACCTTC.